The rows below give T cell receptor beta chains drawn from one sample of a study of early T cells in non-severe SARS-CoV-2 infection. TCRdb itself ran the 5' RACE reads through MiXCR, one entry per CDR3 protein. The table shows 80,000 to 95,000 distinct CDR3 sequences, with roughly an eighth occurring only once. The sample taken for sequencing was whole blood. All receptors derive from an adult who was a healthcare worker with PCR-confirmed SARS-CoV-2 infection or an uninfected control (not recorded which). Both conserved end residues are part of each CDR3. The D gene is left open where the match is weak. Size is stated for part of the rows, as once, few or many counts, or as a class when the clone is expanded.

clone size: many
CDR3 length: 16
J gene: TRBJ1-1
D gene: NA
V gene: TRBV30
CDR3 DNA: TGTGCCTGGAAATCGGGGGCGATCCCCATGAACACTGAAGCTTTCTTT
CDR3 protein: CAWKSGAIPMNTEAFF

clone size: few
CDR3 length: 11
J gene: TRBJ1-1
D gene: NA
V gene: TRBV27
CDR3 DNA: TGTGCCAGCAGTTTCGGAGCTGAAGCTTTCTTT
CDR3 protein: CASSFGAEAFF

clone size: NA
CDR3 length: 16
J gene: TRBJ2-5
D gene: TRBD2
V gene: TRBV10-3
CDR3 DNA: TGTGCCATCAGTGAGCTAAGCGGGGGGATCCAAGAGACCCAGTACTTC
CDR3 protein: CAISELSGGIQETQYF

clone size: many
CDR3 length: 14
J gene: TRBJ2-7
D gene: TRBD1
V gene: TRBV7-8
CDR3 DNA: TGTGCCAGCAGCCAGGACAGGAGAGCCTACGAGCAGTACTTC
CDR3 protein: CASSQDRRAYEQYF

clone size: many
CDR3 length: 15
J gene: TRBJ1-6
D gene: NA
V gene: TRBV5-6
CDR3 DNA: TGTGCCAGCAGCGGGCTGGACACGGTTTATTCACCCCTCCACTTT
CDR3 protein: CASSGLDTVYSPLHF

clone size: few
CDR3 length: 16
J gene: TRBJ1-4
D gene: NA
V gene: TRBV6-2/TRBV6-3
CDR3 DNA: TGTGCCAGCAGTTACTCTGCGGGGTCTACTAATGAAAAACTGTTTTTT
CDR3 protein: CASSYSAGSTNEKLFF

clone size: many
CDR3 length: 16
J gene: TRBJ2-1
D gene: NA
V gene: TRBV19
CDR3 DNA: TGTGCCAGTAGTATAGTCCGTTCTGGCTCCTACAATGAGCAGTTCTTC
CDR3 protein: CASSIVRSGSYNEQFF

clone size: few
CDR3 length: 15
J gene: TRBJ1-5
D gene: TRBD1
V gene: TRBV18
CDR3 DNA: TGTGCCAGCTCACCGGGCCGACAGGGTAGTCAGCCCCAGCATTTT
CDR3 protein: CASSPGRQGSQPQHF

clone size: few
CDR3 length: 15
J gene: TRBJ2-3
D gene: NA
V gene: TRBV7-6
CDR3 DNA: TGTGCCAGCAGCTTAGGGGGCGTCGTAACAGATACGCAGTATTTT
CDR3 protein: CASSLGGVVTDTQYF

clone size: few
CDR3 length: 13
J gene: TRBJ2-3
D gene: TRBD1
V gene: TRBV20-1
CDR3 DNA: TGCAGTGCTAGAGATTCAACAGGGGGTACGCAGTATTTT
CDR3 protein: CSARDSTGGTQYF

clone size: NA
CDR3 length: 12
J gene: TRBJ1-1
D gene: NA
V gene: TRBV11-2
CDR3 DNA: TGTGCCAGCAGCCCCCCGGTCGGGGAAGCTTTCTTT
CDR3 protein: CASSPPVGEAFF

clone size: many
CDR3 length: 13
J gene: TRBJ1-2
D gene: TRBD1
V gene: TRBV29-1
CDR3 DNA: TGCAGCGACGCGACAGGGGCTGGTGCGGGCTACACCTTC
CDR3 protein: CSDATGAGAGYTF

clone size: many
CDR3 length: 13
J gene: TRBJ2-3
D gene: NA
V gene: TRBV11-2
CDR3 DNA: TGTGCCAGCAGCTTACGGGGACCGGATACGCAGTATTTT
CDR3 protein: CASSLRGPDTQYF

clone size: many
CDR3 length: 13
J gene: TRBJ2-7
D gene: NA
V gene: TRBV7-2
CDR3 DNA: TGTGCCAGCAGCACACAGCCCCAATACGAGCAGTACTTC
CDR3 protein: CASSTQPQYEQYF

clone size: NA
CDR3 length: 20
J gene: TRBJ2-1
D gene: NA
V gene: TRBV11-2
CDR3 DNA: TGTGCCAGCAGCTTAGTCTTTCGGGTCACATTTAGCCCTTTATACAATGAGCAGTTCTTC
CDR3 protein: CASSLVFRVTFSPLYNEQFF

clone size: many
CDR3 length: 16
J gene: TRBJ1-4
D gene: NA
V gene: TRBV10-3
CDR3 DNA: TGTGCCATCAGTGAGTCCCGGAGCTCAACTGCGGGCGGACTGTTTTTT
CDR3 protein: CAISESRSSTAGGLFF

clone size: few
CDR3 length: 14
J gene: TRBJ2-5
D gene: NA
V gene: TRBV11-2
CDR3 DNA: TGTGCCAGCAGCTTCAACAGGGTCCAAGAGACCCAGTACTTC
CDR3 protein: CASSFNRVQETQYF

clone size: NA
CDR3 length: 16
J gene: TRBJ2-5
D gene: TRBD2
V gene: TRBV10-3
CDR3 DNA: TGTGCCATCAGTGGAGGTAGCGGGGGGCCCCAAGAGACCCAGTACTTC
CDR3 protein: CAISGGSGGPQETQYF

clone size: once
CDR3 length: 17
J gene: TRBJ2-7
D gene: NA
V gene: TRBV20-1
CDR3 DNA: TGCAGTGCTAGATCCCCCCCCGGGACACAGTTTAGATACGAGCAGTACTTC
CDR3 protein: CSARSPPGTQFRYEQYF

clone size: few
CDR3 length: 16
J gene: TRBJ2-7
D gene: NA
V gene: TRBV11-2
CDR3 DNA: TGTGCCAGCAGCTTAATTTGGGGGGACACAGCCTACGAGCAGTACTTC
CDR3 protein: CASSLIWGDTAYEQYF

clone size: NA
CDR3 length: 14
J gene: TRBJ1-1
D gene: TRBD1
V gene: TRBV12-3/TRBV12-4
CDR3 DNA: TGTGCCAGCAAAACAGGGGGCAGGAACACTGAAGCTTTCTTT
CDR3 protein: CASKTGGRNTEAFF

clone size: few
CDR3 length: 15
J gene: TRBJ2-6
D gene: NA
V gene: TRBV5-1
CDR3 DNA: TGCGCCAGCAGCTTCACGAGCTCTGGGGCCAACGTCCTGACTTTC
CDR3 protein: CASSFTSSGANVLTF

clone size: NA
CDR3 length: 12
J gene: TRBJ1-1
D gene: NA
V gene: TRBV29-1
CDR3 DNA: TGCAGCGTTGCCCAGTCTAACACTGAAGCTTTCTTT
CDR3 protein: CSVAQSNTEAFF

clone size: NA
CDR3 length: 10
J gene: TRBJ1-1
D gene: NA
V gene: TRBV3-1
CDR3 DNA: TGTGCCAGCAGCGGCCCCCATCCCTTCTTT
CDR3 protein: CASSGPHPFF

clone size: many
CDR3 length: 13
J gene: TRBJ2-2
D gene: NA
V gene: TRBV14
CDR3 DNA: TGTGCCAGCAGCCAAGATCCCACCGGGGAGCTGTTTTTT
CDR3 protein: CASSQDPTGELFF

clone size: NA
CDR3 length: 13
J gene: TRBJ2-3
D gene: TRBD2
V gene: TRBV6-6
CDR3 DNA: TGTGCCATCCATAGCGGGGTCGCAGATACGCAGTATTTT
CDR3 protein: CAIHSGVADTQYF

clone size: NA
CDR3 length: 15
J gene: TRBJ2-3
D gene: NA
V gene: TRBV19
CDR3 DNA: TGTGCCAGTGCCCCGAGCGGTCGTAGCACAGATACGCAGTATTTT
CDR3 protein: CASAPSGRSTDTQYF

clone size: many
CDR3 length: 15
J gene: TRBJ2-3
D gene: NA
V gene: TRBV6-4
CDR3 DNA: TGTGCCAGCAGTCGTGGAGGGGGGCGTGCAGATACGCAGTATTTT
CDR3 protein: CASSRGGGRADTQYF

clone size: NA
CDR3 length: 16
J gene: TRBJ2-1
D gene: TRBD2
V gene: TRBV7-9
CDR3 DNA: TGTGCCAGCAGGGAGGATCTTGCGGGGGGGCCGGATGAGCAGTTCTTC
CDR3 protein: CASREDLAGGPDEQFF

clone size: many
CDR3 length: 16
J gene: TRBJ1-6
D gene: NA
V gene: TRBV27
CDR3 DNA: TGTGCCAGCAGTTTATCGGGGCCAGACCTAAATTCACCCCTCCACTTT
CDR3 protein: CASSLSGPDLNSPLHF

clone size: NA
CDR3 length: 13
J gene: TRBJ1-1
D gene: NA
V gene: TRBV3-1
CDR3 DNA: TGTGCCAGCAGCCGGACAAGGGACACTGAAGCTTTCTTT
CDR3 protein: CASSRTRDTEAFF

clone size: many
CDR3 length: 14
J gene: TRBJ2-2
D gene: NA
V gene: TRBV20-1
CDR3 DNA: TGCAGTGCTCGCGGACTAACTGGACCCGGGGAGCTGTTTTTT
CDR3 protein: CSARGLTGPGELFF

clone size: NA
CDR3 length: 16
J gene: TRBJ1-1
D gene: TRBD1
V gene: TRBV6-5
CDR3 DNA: TGTGCCAGCAGTTACTCATTTCGACAGGGGGGGACTGAAGCTTTCTTT
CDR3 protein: CASSYSFRQGGTEAFF

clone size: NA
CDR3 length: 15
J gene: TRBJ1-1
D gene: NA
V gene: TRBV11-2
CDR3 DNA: TGTGCCAGCAGCCCCCTGGACGGGTTGAACACTGAAGCTTTCTTT
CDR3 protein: CASSPLDGLNTEAFF

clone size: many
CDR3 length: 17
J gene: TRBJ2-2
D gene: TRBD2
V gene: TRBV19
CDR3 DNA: TGTGCCAGTACCGCGACTAGCGGGGGCCGTTTTTCCGGGGAGCTGTTTTTT
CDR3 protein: CASTATSGGRFSGELFF

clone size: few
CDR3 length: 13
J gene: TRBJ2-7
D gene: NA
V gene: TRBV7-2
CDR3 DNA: TGTGCCAGCAGCTTACTTAGCCAGGCCGAGCAGTACTTC
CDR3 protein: CASSLLSQAEQYF

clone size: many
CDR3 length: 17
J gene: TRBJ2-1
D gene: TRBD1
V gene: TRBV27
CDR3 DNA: TGTGCCAGCAGTTTAGGGACAGGGTGGGCTCTCGCGGATGAGCAGTTCTTC
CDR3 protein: CASSLGTGWALADEQFF

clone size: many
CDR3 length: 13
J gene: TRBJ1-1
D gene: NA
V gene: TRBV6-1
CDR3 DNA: TGTGCCAGCGCTGGTCTTCGGGGGTCTGAAGCTTTCTTT
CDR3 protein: CASAGLRGSEAFF